What follows are 24 T cell receptor beta chains derived from one specimen sequenced in a study of blood T cell repertoires in COVID-19 (dated by TCRdb to the early 2020s). The library was prepared using the immunoSEQ multiplex PCR assay. TCRdb took over this immuneACCESS table, retaining in-frame rearrangements with V and J assigned. Such tables are incomplete; in checked studies, under half of the missing clones stem from an unresolved V gene, and the remainder is unexplained. Counted in this sample were hundreds of thousands of clones; approximately 90% of them appeared once. The top ten clones comprise approximately 13% of the sample. Source material: peripheral blood. The receptors were gathered from a woman aged 55-69 years with acute or convalescent COVID-19.

V usage is TRBV9 and J usage is TRBJ2-2; 9 positions match TRBD1. The length of the CDR3 is 16 residues. Germline CDR1 reads SGDLS; CDR2 reads YYNGEE. Trimming at V came to 3 bases and at J to 6 bases, leaving 9 bases not matched to a gene. The CDR3 bases are TGTGCCAGCAGCGCCCCCGGGACAGGGTTTTCCGGGGAGCTGTTTTTT. Residues: CASSAPGTGFSGELFF.

In nucleotides, the CDR3 is TGTGCCAGCAGCGTCTTAGGACAGTCTAATGAAAAACTGTTTTTT. Protein sequence: CASSVLGQSNEKLFF. The chain carries TRBV9 and TRBJ1-4, with a tentative D call TRBD1 (6 bases). Germline CDR1 SGDLS, CDR2 YYNGEE. The CDR3 consists of 15 residues. V was trimmed by 2 bases and J by 3 bases, leaving 11 bases between them.

This rearrangement joins TRBV9 to TRBJ1-2; TRBD1 matches at 10 bases. With 7 bases clipped from V and 4 bases from J, the junction kept 1 base outside the gene matches. CDR3 size: 12 residues. CDR1 and CDR2 (germline): SGDLS, YYNGEE. This CDR3 reads CASRDRGYGYTF. CDR3 bases: TGTGCCAGCCGGGACAGGGGCTATGGCTACACCTTC.

Comments on this clone: The limits of the CDR3 on the DNA are not certain, so only TCRdb's listed CDR3 is given. V usage is TRBV7-2 and J usage is TRBJ1-1; the table's TRBD1 call for D was not verified on the DNA. CDR1 SGHTA and CDR2 FQGNSA come from the germline V gene. The CDR3 has 11 residues if both end residues are counted. The CDR3 spells CASRFGQGARF.

The chain combines TRBV5-5 with TRBJ2-7, with D maybe TRBD1 (6 bases). Germline CDR1 is SGHKS and CDR2 is YYEKEE (reference sequence). This CDR3 has 14 amino acids. V was clipped by 1 base and J by 0 bases, with 8 bases between them. The CDR3, as DNA: TGTGCCAGCAGCTTGCGCAGGGGCTCCTACGAGCAGTACTTC. It is translated as CASSLRRGSYEQYF.

This clone was counted between two and nine times. CDR3 nucleotides: TGCGCCAGCAGCGGCAGGACTAGCGGGGGGACCGGGGAGCTGTTTTTT. It codes for CASSGRTSGGTGELFF. J is TRBJ2-2 and V is TRBV5-1, with TRBD2 identical over 14 bases. The CDR3 consists of 16 residues. Germline assignment: CDR1 SGHRS and CDR2 YFSETQ. The V gene end was trimmed by 4 bases and the J gene end by 5 bases; junction bases not matched to a gene: 4.

This rearrangement joins TRBV27 to TRBJ2-5, with 10 bases lining up with TRBD2. Germline CDR1 MNHEY, CDR2 SMNVEV (reference sequence). The CDR3 extends over 15 amino acids. After removal of 5 bases from V and 5 bases from J, the junction contained 8 bases not matched to a gene. CDR3 sequence: CASSPLAGVGETQYF. CDR3 sequence (DNA): TGTGCCAGCAGTCCCCTAGCGGGAGTTGGGGAGACCCAGTACTTC.

This clone occurred a few times. This chain uses TRBV14 with TRBJ2-5, with 14 positions matching TRBD2. J gave up 1 base and V 4 bases, and 8 bases lay outside the gene matches. CDR1 SGHDN and CDR2 FVKESK come from the germline V gene. This CDR3 spans 18 amino acids. CDR3 amino acids: CASSRGLAGGFFQETQYF. The CDR3 region has the DNA TGTGCCAGCAGCCGAGGACTAGCGGGAGGATTCTTCCAAGAGACCCAGTACTTC.

This chain joins TRBV2 and TRBJ2-5; a weak D match, TRBD2 (7 bases). The CDR3 covers 15 residues. CDR1 and CDR2 (germline): SNHLY, FYNNEI. Trimming cost V 4 bases and J 3 bases, with 15 bases left between them. The CDR3 bases are TGTGCCAGCAGTGGAGGGGGGGCGGCCGAAGAGACCCAGTACTTC. Translating it yields CASSGGGAAEETQYF.

This clone was seen just once. V and J are TRBV6-5 and TRBJ1-1, with 7 positions matching TRBD1. The V gene's germline CDR1 is MNHEY and CDR2 SVGAGI. Losses at the gene ends were 4 bases for V and 9 bases for J; bases not matched to a gene: 14. The CDR3 totals 15 residues. CDR3 nucleotides: TGTGCCAGCAGTTTAAAACAGGGGAAAAGGGCCCAAGCTTTCTTT. Its protein product is CASSLKQGKRAQAFF.

This chain uses TRBV5-1 with TRBJ2-3; 10 positions agree with TRBD2. J gave up 3 bases and V 4 bases, and 11 bases lay outside the gene matches. Germline-derived CDR1 and CDR2 are SGHRS and YFSETQ. This CDR3 comprises 17 residues. The CDR3 bases are TGCGCCAGCAGCCGGGGGGCACTAGCGGGGACGACAGATACGCAGTATTTT. This encodes CASSRGALAGTTDTQYF. The full variable domain, completed using reference TRBV5-1 and TRBJ2-3, is KAGVTQTPRYLIKTRGQQVTLSCSPISGHRSVSWYQQTPGQGLQFLFEYFSETQRNKGNFPGRFSGRQFSNSRSEMNVSTLELGDSALYLCASSRGALAGTTDTQYFGPGTRLTVL.

V gene TRBV5-1 combines with J gene TRBJ1-2; a possible D gene is TRBD1 (5 bases). Germline lookup yields CDR1 SGHRS and CDR2 YFSETQ. The ends were cut back, 4 bases at V and 8 bases at J, with 18 bases in the middle. This CDR3 has 14 amino acids. The CDR3 nucleotides are TGCGCCAGCAGCCCGGGGGAGGGGATTAACGGCTACACCTTC. Translating gives CASSPGEGINGYTF. Complete variable domain (other parts from reference TRBV5-1 and TRBJ1-2): KAGVTQTPRYLIKTRGQQVTLSCSPISGHRSVSWYQQTPGQGLQFLFEYFSETQRNKGNFPGRFSGRQFSNSRSEMNVSTLELGDSALYLCASSPGEGINGYTFGSGTRLTVV.

V usage is TRBV5-1 and J usage is TRBJ1-1; tentative D call: TRBD1 (5 bases). CDR1 SGHRS and CDR2 YFSETQ come from the germline V gene. The CDR3 extends over 14 amino acids. V was trimmed by 3 bases and J by 1 base, leaving 10 bases between them. CDR3 DNA: TGCGCCAGCAGCTCCTCGGGGGGGAACACTGAAGCTTTCTTT. As protein: CASSSSGGNTEAFF.

The DNA of the CDR3 is TGTGCCAGCACCCCAGGGGGCGACTTCTATGGCTACACCTTC. Its translation is CASTPGGDFYGYTF. V usage is TRBV9 and J usage is TRBJ1-2; TRBD1 matches 8 bases. CDR3 size: 14 residues. CDR1 is SGDLS, CDR2 YYNGEE, per germline. Unmatched junction bases numbered 8, after V lost 6 bases and J lost 4 bases.

CDR3 sequence reads: CASSGGDSTEAFF. In DNA, the CDR3 is TGTGCCAGCAGCGGAGGGGATAGCACTGAAGCTTTCTTT. The chain has TRBV28 and TRBJ1-1; weak D call: TRBD1 (5 bases). V shed 6 bases and J shed 4 bases, with 12 bases lying between them. This CDR3 has 13 amino acids. From germline, CDR1 is MDHEN and CDR2 SYDVKM.

The chain has TRBV7-8 and TRBJ1-5; weak D call: TRBD1 (6 bases). This CDR3 is built from 14 residues. Trimming removed 1 base from V and 4 bases from J, with 8 bases in between. From germline, CDR1 is SGHVS and CDR2 FQNEAQ. CDR3 sequence (DNA): TGTGCCAGCAGCTTAGGAAGGGGGAATCAGCCCCAGCATTTT. Its protein is CASSLGRGNQPQHF. The full variable domain, completed using reference TRBV7-8 and TRBJ1-5, is GAGVSQSPRYKVAKRGQDVALRCDPISGHVSLFWYQQALGQGPEFLTYFQNEAQLDKSGLPSDRFFAERPEGSVSTLKIQRTQQEDSAVYLCASSLGRGNQPQHFGDGTRLSIL.

The rearrangement uses TRBV5-4 and TRBJ2-2, with 7 bases fitting TRBD1. Trimming at V came to 5 bases and at J to 7 bases, leaving 11 bases not matched to a gene. CDR1 SGHNT and CDR2 YYREEE come from the germline V gene (reference sequence). The CDR3 totals 15 residues. As DNA, the CDR3 is TGTGCCAGCAGTTCCGGACAGGTCTGGGACGGGGAGCTGTTTTTT. Translated: CASSSGQVWDGELFF.

The rearrangement uses TRBV3-1 (or the pseudogene TRBV3-2) and TRBJ2-5, with D possibly matching TRBD2 (5 bases). The CDR3 length is 12 residues. Trimming removed 5 bases from V and 5 bases from J, with 9 bases in between. Germline CDR1 LGHDT, CDR2 YNNKEL (reference sequence). The CDR3 protein is CASSARRETQYF. CDR3 sequence (DNA): TGTGCCAGCAGCGCCCGGAGGGAGACCCAGTACTTC.

This rearrangement joins TRBV9 to TRBJ2-2; possibly TRBD1 for D (6 bases). V was clipped by 4 bases and J by 4 bases, with 17 bases between them. Germline CDR1 and CDR2: SGDLS and YYNGEE. The CDR3 runs 16 residues. The CDR3 loop reads CASSQTGTSFTGELFF. The CDR3 nucleotides read TGTGCCAGCAGCCAAACAGGGACCTCGTTCACCGGGGAGCTGTTTTTT.

The J gene is TRBJ2-1, the V gene TRBV7-2; tentatively, D is TRBD1 (6 bases). CDR3 length: 15 residues. Germline V gene data show CDR1 as SGHTA and CDR2 as FQGNSA. V was shortened by 5 bases and J by 2 bases, with 13 bases between the two germline ends. This CDR3 is CASSQGHGTYNEQFF. CDR3 nucleotides: TGTGCCAGCAGCCAGGGACACGGAACCTACAATGAGCAGTTCTTC.

A note on this clone: Other DNA sequences from this sample encode an identical CDR3 as well. The CDR3: CASSLAGTGDGYTF. CDR3 coding DNA: TGCGCCAGCAGCTTAGCCGGAACAGGAGATGGCTACACCTTC. The V and J genes are TRBV5-1 and TRBJ1-2; D may be TRBD1 (5 bases). The V and J ends lost 2 bases and 6 bases respectively, with 14 bases between them. In germline, CDR1 is SGHRS, CDR2 YFSETQ. This CDR3 has 14 amino acids.

The CDR3, as DNA: TGTGCCAGCACCTCCGCGGGACAGGAGAACTATGGCTACACCTTC. It translates to CASTSAGQENYGYTF. The chain couples TRBV5-5 to TRBJ1-2; 8 bases fit TRBD1. This CDR3 is built from 15 residues. V lost 6 bases and J lost 2; bases outside the gene matches: 9. Per germline, CDR1 SGHKS and CDR2 YYEKEE (reference sequence).

The CDR3, as DNA: TGTGCCAGCGGTCGAGGCAATCAGCCCCAGCATTTT. Its protein is CASGRGNQPQHF. V is TRBV2 and J is TRBJ1-5; unclear D gene. Germline V gene data show CDR1 as SNHLY and CDR2 as FYNNEI. The length of the CDR3 is 12 residues. The V end lost 8 bases, the J end lost 2 bases, and 7 bases lay between the germline ends.

V gene TRBV2 combines with J gene TRBJ2-7; D is perhaps TRBD1 (5 bases). This CDR3 contains 13 residues. V was clipped by 7 bases and J by 1 base, with 11 bases between them. The germline V gene encodes CDR1 SNHLY and CDR2 FYNNEI. CDR3 sequence reads: CASKRQGSYEQYF. The CDR3 nucleotides read TGTGCCAGCAAAAGGCAGGGATCCTACGAGCAGTACTTC.